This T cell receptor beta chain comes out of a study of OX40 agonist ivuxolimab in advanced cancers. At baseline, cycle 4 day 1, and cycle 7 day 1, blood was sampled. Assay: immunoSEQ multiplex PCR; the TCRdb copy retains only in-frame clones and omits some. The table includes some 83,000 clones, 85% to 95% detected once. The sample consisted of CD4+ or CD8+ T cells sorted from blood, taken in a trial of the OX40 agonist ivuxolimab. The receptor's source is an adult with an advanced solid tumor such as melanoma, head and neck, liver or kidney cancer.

CDR3 loop: CASSSGGTGGGEKLFF. DNA for the CDR3: TGTGCCAGCAGCTCTGGGGGAACAGGCGGGGGTGAAAAACTGTTTTTT. The gene calls are TRBV7-6 and TRBJ1-4; possibly TRBD1 for D (5 bases). V shed 4 bases and J shed 7 bases, with 19 bases lying between them. From germline, CDR1 is SGHVS and CDR2 FNYEAQ. The CDR3 is 16 amino acids.